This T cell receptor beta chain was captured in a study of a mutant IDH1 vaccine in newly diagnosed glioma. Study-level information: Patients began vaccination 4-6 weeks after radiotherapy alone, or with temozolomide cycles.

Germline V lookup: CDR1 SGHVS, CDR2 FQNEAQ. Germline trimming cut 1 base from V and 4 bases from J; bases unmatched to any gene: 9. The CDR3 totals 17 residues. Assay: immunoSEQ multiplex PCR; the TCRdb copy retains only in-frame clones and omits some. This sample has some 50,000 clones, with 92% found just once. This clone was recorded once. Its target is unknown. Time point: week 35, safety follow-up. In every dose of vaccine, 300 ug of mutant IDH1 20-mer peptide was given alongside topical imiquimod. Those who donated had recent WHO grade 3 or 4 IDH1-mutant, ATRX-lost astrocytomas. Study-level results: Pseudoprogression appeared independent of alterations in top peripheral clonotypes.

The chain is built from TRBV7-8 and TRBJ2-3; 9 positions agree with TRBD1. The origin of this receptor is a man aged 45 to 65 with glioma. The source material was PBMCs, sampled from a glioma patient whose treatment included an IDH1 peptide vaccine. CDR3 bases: TGTGCCAGCAGCTTAGTTCTGCGGGACAGGGATGCAGATACGCAGTATTTT. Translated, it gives CASSLVLRDRDADTQYF.